The rows below give T cell receptor beta chains drawn from one sample of a study of breast tumors, draining lymph nodes, adjacent tissues. TCRdb re-analysed the multiplex PCR reads in MiXCR, keeping a single row per CDR3 protein. This sample carries 150,000 to 200,000 distinct CDR3 sequences, approximately 33% of them seen once, and the ten largest clones take approximately 4.2%. The sequencing sample was made of axillary lymph node tissue. The receptors were sampled from a female donor with breast cancer. Some clones in this sample may be carry-over from other donors' samples. Both conserved end residues are part of each CDR3. Fields, in order: J gene, D gene, V gene, clone size, CDR3 DNA, CDR3 protein. A D gene is named only where the DNA matches it firmly. Some rows have no size entry. The others give once, few or many, or a class for an expanded clone.

J gene: TRBJ2-3
D gene: -
V gene: TRBV6-1
clone size: -
CDR3 DNA: TGTGCCAGCAGTGAAGCAGGGGGTTTAGATGAGCAGTATTTT
CDR3 protein: CASSEAGGLDEQYF

J gene: TRBJ2-1
D gene: -
V gene: TRBV3-1
clone size: few
CDR3 DNA: TGTGCCAGCAGCCAAGATAACAGGGAAGAGCAGTTCTTC
CDR3 protein: CASSQDNREEQFF

J gene: TRBJ2-1
D gene: TRBD2
V gene: TRBV9
clone size: many
CDR3 DNA: TGTGCCAGCAGCCCGCAGGGACTAGCTTGGGATGAGCAGTTCTTC
CDR3 protein: CASSPQGLAWDEQFF

J gene: TRBJ2-2
D gene: -
V gene: TRBV10-3
clone size: -
CDR3 DNA: TGTGCCATCAGTGGCAGGATGGCCGCCGGGGAGCTGTTCTTT
CDR3 protein: CAISGRMAAGELFF

J gene: TRBJ2-5
D gene: -
V gene: TRBV12-5
clone size: many
CDR3 DNA: TGTGCTAGTGGCCTCATACACCAGACCCAGTACTTC
CDR3 protein: CASGLIHQTQYF

J gene: TRBJ2-2
D gene: -
V gene: TRBV2
clone size: many
CDR3 DNA: TGTGCCAGCAGTCGGGAACAAGGGGGGAACACCGGGGAGCTGTTTTTT
CDR3 protein: CASSREQGGNTGELFF

J gene: TRBJ2-3
D gene: TRBD2
V gene: TRBV7-7
clone size: many
CDR3 DNA: TGTGCTAGCAGCTTGGGACTAGCGGGGGAGGGAGATACGCAGTATTTT
CDR3 protein: CASSLGLAGEGDTQYF

J gene: TRBJ2-5
D gene: TRBD2
V gene: TRBV27
clone size: -
CDR3 DNA: TGTGCCAGCAGTGAAAGACTAGCGGGAGTGAAGACCCAGTACTTC
CDR3 protein: CASSERLAGVKTQYF

J gene: TRBJ1-4
D gene: -
V gene: TRBV9
clone size: -
CDR3 DNA: TGTGCCAGCAGCGTGACGGCTGCCGCTAATGAAACACTGTTTTTT
CDR3 protein: CASSVTAAANETLFF

J gene: TRBJ2-3
D gene: TRBD2
V gene: TRBV20-1
clone size: many
CDR3 DNA: TGCAGTGCCCCGGGGGGTAGCGGGGTGGCAGATACGCAGTATTTT
CDR3 protein: CSAPGGSGVADTQYF

J gene: TRBJ2-5
D gene: TRBD2
V gene: TRBV6-5
clone size: few
CDR3 DNA: TGTGCCAGCAGTCCTCTAGCGGGAGAGAACCAAGAGACCCAGTACTTC
CDR3 protein: CASSPLAGENQETQYF

J gene: TRBJ2-3
D gene: TRBD2
V gene: TRBV6-2/TRBV6-3
clone size: -
CDR3 DNA: TGTGCCAGCAGTTACCCGTCGGTAGCGGGTACAGATACGCAGTATTTT
CDR3 protein: CASSYPSVAGTDTQYF

J gene: TRBJ2-7
D gene: TRBD1
V gene: TRBV6-6
clone size: many
CDR3 DNA: TGTGCCAGCAGGGACAGGGTTTACTACGAGCAGTACTTC
CDR3 protein: CASRDRVYYEQYF

J gene: TRBJ2-5
D gene: -
V gene: TRBV7-8
clone size: many
CDR3 DNA: TGTGCCAGCAGCTTTTACAGCCAAGAGACCCAGTACTTC
CDR3 protein: CASSFYSQETQYF

J gene: TRBJ1-6
D gene: TRBD1
V gene: TRBV18
clone size: -
CDR3 DNA: TGTGCCAGCTCACCGACAGGGCTAGATTCGCCCCTCCACTTT
CDR3 protein: CASSPTGLDSPLHF

J gene: TRBJ1-4
D gene: -
V gene: TRBV4-1
clone size: many
CDR3 DNA: TGCGCCAGCAGCCAAGATAGGGGAACAGAATGGAAACTGTTTTTT
CDR3 protein: CASSQDRGTEWKLFF

J gene: TRBJ1-2
D gene: TRBD1
V gene: TRBV10-3
clone size: -
CDR3 DNA: TGTGCCATCAGTGAGCCTAGACAGGGGGTGGACGGCTACACCTTC
CDR3 protein: CAISEPRQGVDGYTF

J gene: TRBJ2-3
D gene: -
V gene: TRBV19
clone size: many
CDR3 DNA: TGTGCCAGTAGAGAGCGGGTTAGCACAGATACGCAGTATTTT
CDR3 protein: CASRERVSTDTQYF

J gene: TRBJ2-5
D gene: TRBD1
V gene: TRBV19
clone size: -
CDR3 DNA: TGTGCCAGTAGTCTAGGGGGCGGACAAGAGACCCAGTACTTC
CDR3 protein: CASSLGGGQETQYF

J gene: TRBJ2-3
D gene: TRBD2
V gene: TRBV9
clone size: -
CDR3 DNA: TGTGCCAGCAGCCCCCGGACTAGCGGGGGGGCAAAAGATACGCAGTATTTT
CDR3 protein: CASSPRTSGGAKDTQYF

J gene: TRBJ2-3
D gene: -
V gene: TRBV7-3
clone size: many
CDR3 DNA: TGTGCCAGCAGTACGACTAGGAGCAGGGATACGCAGTATTTT
CDR3 protein: CASSTTRSRDTQYF

J gene: TRBJ1-4
D gene: TRBD1
V gene: TRBV5-1
clone size: many
CDR3 DNA: TGCGCCAGCAGCAACCCGTCTGTGGACAGGGGGCTTGAAAAACTGTTTTTT
CDR3 protein: CASSNPSVDRGLEKLFF

J gene: TRBJ1-1
D gene: -
V gene: TRBV4-2
clone size: once
CDR3 DNA: TGTGCCAGCAGCCAAGATAGGGACTGGTCCATGAACACTGAAGCCTTCTTT
CDR3 protein: CASSQDRDWSMNTEAFF

J gene: TRBJ2-2
D gene: -
V gene: TRBV5-4
clone size: many
CDR3 DNA: TGTGCCAGCAGCTTGGCCGGGGTAGGGTATGGCGGGGAGCTGTTTTTT
CDR3 protein: CASSLAGVGYGGELFF

J gene: TRBJ2-2
D gene: -
V gene: TRBV18
clone size: few
CDR3 DNA: TGTGCCAGCTCACTACCGGATACCACCGGGGAGCTGTTTTTT
CDR3 protein: CASSLPDTTGELFF

J gene: TRBJ1-2
D gene: -
V gene: TRBV6-2/TRBV6-3
clone size: few
CDR3 DNA: TGTGCCAGCAGGGACGAAGGGTATGGCTACACCTTC
CDR3 protein: CASRDEGYGYTF

J gene: TRBJ1-2
D gene: -
V gene: TRBV2
clone size: many
CDR3 DNA: TGTGCCAGCAGTCGTCCGGGGGTTAGCTATGGCTACACCTTC
CDR3 protein: CASSRPGVSYGYTF

J gene: TRBJ1-5
D gene: -
V gene: TRBV24-1
clone size: -
CDR3 DNA: TGTGCCCCCGAAGATCCAACCCAGGATAAGCCCCTGCATTTT
CDR3 protein: CAPEDPTQDKPLHF

J gene: TRBJ2-5
D gene: -
V gene: TRBV3-1
clone size: -
CDR3 DNA: TGTGCCAGCACCCCAACCTCCCGGGAGACCCAGTACTTC
CDR3 protein: CASTPTSRETQYF

J gene: TRBJ2-3
D gene: -
V gene: TRBV11-3
clone size: many
CDR3 DNA: TGTGCCAGCAGCCAATATAAGGCCGATACGCAGTATTTT
CDR3 protein: CASSQYKADTQYF

J gene: TRBJ2-7
D gene: -
V gene: TRBV7-9
clone size: -
CDR3 DNA: TGCGCCAGCAGGTCGACCCCCTCCTACGAGCAGTACTTC
CDR3 protein: CASRSTPSYEQYF

J gene: TRBJ1-1
D gene: TRBD1
V gene: TRBV11-2
clone size: -
CDR3 DNA: TGTGCCAGCAGCTTAGATAGGACAGGGTCTGGAGCTTTCTTT
CDR3 protein: CASSLDRTGSGAFF